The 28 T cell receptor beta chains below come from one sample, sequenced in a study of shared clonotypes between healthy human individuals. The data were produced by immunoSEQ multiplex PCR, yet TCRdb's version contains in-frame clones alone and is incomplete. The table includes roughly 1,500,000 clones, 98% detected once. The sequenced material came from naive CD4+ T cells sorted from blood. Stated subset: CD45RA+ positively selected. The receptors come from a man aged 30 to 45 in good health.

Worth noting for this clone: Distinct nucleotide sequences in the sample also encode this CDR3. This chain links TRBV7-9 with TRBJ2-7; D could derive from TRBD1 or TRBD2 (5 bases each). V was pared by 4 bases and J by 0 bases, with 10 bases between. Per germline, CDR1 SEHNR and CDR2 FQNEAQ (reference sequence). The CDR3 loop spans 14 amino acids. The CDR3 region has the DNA TGTGCCAGCAGCTCCAGTGGGGGCTCCTACGAGCAGTACTTC. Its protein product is CASSSSGGSYEQYF. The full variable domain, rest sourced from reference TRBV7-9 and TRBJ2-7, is DTGVSQNPRHKITKRGQNVTFRCDPISEHNRLYWYRQTLGQGPEFLTYFQNEAQLEKSRLLSDRFSAERPKGSFSTLEIQRTEQGDSAMYLCASSSSGGSYEQYFGPGTRLTVT.

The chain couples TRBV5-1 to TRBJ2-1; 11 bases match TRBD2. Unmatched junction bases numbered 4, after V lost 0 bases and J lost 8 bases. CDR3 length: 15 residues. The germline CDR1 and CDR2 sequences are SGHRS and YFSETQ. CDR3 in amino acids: CASSLDSGRVDEQFF. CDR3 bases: TGCGCCAGCAGCTTGGATAGCGGGAGGGTAGATGAGCAGTTCTTC.

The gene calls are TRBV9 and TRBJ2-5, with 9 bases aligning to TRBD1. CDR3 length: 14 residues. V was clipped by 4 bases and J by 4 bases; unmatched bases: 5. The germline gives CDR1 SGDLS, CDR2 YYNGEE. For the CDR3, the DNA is TGTGCCAGCAGCTTTGAGACAGGGGGAGAGACCCAGTACTTC. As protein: CASSFETGGETQYF.

DNA for the CDR3: TGTGCCAGCAGCCGGGAGAGGATTACGGATGAAAAACTGTTTTTT. It specifies CASSRERITDEKLFF. V usage is TRBV7-8 and J usage is TRBJ1-4, with D unclear. The CDR3 sequence is 15 residues long. CDR1 and CDR2 (germline): SGHVS, FQNEAQ. Trimming left V 5 bases short and J 6 bases short, with 16 bases between. Full variable domain (remainder filled in from reference TRBV7-8 and TRBJ1-4): GAGVSQSPRYKVAKRGQDVALRCDPISGHVSLFWYQQALGQGPEFLTYFQNEAQLDKSGLPSDRFFAERPEGSVSTLKIQRTQQEDSAVYLCASSRERITDEKLFFGSGTQLSVL.

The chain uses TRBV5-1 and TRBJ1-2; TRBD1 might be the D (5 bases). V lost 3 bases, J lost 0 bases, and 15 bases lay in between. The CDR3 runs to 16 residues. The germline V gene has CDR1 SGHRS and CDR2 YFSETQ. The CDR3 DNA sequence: TGCGCCAGCAGCTCTAACCGACAGCTAGCTAACTATGGCTACACCTTC. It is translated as CASSSNRQLANYGYTF.

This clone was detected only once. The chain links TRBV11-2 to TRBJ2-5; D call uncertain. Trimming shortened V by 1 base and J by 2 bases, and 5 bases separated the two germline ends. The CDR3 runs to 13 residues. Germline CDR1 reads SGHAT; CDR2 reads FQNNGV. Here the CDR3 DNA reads TGTGCCAGCAGCTTAGGGGGACAAGAGACCCAGTACTTC. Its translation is CASSLGGQETQYF.

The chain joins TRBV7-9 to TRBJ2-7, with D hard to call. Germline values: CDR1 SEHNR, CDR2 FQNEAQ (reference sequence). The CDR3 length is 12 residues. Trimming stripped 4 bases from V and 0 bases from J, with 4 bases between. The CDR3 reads CASSSNSYEQYF. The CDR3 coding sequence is TGTGCCAGCAGCTCTAACTCCTACGAGCAGTACTTC. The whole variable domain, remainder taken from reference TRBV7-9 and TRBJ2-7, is DTGVSQNPRHKITKRGQNVTFRCDPISEHNRLYWYRQTLGQGPEFLTYFQNEAQLEKSRLLSDRFSAERPKGSFSTLEIQRTEQGDSAMYLCASSSNSYEQYFGPGTRLTVT.

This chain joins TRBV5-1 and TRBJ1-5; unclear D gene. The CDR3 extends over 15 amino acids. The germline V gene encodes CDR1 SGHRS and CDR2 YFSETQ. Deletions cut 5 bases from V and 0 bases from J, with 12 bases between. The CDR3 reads CASRKTIDSNQPQHF. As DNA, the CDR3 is TGCGCCAGCAGAAAGACGATTGATAGCAATCAGCCCCAGCATTTT.

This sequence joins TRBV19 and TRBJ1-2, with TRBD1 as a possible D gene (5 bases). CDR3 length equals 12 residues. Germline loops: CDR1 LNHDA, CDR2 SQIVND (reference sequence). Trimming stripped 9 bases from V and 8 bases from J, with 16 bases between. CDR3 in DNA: TGTGCCAGCGCCAGAGTTACAGGAGGCTACACCTTC. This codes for CASARVTGGYTF.

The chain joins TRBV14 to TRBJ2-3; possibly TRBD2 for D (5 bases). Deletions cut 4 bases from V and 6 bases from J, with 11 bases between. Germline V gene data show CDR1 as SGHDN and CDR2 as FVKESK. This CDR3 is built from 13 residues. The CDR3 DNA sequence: TGTGCCAGCAGCCGCGGCTCGGGGGATACGCAGTATTTT. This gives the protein CASSRGSGDTQYF.

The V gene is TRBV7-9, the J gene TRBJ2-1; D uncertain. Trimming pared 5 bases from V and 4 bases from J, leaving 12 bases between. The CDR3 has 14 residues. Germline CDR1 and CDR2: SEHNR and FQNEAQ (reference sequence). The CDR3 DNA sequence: TGTGCCAGCAGCCCCCCGGGCATTTACAATGAGCAGTTCTTC. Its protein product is CASSPPGIYNEQFF.

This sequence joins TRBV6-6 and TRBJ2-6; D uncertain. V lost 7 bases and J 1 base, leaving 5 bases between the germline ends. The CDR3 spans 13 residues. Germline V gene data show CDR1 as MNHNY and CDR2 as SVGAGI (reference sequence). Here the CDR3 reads CASTKSGANVLTF. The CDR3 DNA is TGTGCCAGCACGAAATCTGGGGCCAACGTCCTGACTTTC.

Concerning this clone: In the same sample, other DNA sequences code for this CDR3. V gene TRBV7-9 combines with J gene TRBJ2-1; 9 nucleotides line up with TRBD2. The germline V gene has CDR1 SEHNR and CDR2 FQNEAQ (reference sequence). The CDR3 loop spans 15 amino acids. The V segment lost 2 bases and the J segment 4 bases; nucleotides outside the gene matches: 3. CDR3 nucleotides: TGTGCCAGCAGCTTATTAGCGGGAGTTTACAATGAGCAGTTCTTC. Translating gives CASSLLAGVYNEQFF.

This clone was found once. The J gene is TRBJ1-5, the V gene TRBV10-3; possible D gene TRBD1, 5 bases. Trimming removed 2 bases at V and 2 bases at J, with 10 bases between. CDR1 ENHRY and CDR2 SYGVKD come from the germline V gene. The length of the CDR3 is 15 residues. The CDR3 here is CAISEEGQGNQPQHF. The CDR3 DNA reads TGTGCCATCAGTGAGGAGGGGCAGGGCAATCAGCCCCAGCATTTT.

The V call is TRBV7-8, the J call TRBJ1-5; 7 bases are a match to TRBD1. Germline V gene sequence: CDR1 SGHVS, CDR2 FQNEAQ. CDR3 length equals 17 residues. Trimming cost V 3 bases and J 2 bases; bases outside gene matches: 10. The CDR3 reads CASSFDRARGGNQPQHF. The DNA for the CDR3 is TGTGCCAGCAGCTTTGACAGGGCCCGGGGGGGCAATCAGCCCCAGCATTTT.

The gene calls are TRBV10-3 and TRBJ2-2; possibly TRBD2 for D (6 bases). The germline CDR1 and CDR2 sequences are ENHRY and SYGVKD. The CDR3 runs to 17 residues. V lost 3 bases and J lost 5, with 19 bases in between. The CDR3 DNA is TGTGCCATCAGTGAATTATATGCGGGAACCGGAACCGGGGAGCTGTTTTTT. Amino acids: CAISELYAGTGTGELFF.

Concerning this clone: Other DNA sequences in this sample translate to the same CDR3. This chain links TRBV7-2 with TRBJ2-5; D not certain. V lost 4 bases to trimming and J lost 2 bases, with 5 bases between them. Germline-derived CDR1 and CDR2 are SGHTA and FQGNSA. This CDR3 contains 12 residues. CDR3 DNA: TGTGCCAGCAGCTCCGTACAAGAGACCCAGTACTTC. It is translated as CASSSVQETQYF. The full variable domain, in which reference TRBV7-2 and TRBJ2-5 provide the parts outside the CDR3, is GAGVSQSPSNKVTEKGKDVELRCDPISGHTALYWYRQSLGQGLEFLIYFQGNSAPDKSGLPSDRFSAERTGGSVSTLTIQRTQQEDSAVYLCASSSVQETQYFGPGTRLLVL.

The CDR3 reads CASSPSPGQGAYNEQFF. The CDR3 DNA reads as TGTGCCAGCAGTCCCTCCCCGGGACAGGGGGCCTACAATGAGCAGTTCTTC. The chain recombines TRBV27 with TRBJ2-1, with 11 bases matching TRBD1. CDR1 is MNHEY and CDR2 is SMNVEV in the germline V gene (reference sequence). J was trimmed by 2 bases and V by 5 bases; bases with no gene match: 8. This CDR3 spans 17 amino acids.

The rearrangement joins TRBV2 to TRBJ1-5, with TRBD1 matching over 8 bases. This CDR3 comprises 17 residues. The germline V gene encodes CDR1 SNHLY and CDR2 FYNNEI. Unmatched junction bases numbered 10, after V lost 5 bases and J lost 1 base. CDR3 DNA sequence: TGTGCCAGCAGTTGGGGACAGGTTGGGGGGAGCAATCAGCCCCAGCATTTT. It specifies CASSWGQVGGSNQPQHF.

The chain's CDR3 is CASSRTGGAGANVLTF. DNA of the CDR3: TGTGCCAGCAGCCGTACAGGGGGCGCTGGGGCCAACGTCCTGACTTTC. This chain links TRBV27 with TRBJ2-6; 9 bases match TRBD1. The CDR3 has 16 amino acids. The germline V gene has CDR1 MNHEY and CDR2 SMNVEV (reference sequence). V lost 6 bases, J lost 2 bases, and 5 bases stayed unmatched.

This chain's CDR3 is CATSRGGAGALEQYF. The CDR3 region has the DNA TGTGCCACCAGCAGAGGTGGGGCAGGAGCTCTTGAGCAGTACTTC. The chain uses TRBV15 and TRBJ2-7, with D tentatively TRBD1 (5 bases). The CDR3 runs to 15 residues. Trimming pared 1 base from V and 7 bases from J, leaving 17 bases between. Germline V gene data show CDR1 as LNHNV and CDR2 as YYDKDF (reference sequence). The full variable domain, in which reference TRBV15 and TRBJ2-7 provide the parts outside the CDR3, is DAMVIQNPRYQVTQFGKPVTLSCSQTLNHNVMYWYQQKSSQAPKLLFHYYDKDFNNEADTPDNFQSRRPNTSFCFLDIRSPGLGDTAMYLCATSRGGAGALEQYFGPGTRLTVT.

CDR3 amino acids: CASSLGQSPYGYTF. As DNA, the CDR3 is TGTGCCAGCAGCTTGGGACAGTCTCCCTATGGCTACACCTTC. V and J are TRBV7-9 and TRBJ1-2, with 7 bases lining up with TRBD1. This CDR3 contains 14 residues. The germline CDR1 and CDR2 sequences are SEHNR and FQNEAQ (reference sequence). After removal of 3 bases from V and 4 bases from J, the junction contained 5 bases not matched to a gene.

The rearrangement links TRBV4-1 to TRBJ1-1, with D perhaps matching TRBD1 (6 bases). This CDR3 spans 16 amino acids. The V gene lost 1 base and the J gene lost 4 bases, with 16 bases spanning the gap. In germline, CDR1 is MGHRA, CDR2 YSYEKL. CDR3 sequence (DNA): TGCGCCAGCAGCCAAGTTGTGCCAGGGGCCGCCACTGAAGCTTTCTTT. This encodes CASSQVVPGAATEAFF.

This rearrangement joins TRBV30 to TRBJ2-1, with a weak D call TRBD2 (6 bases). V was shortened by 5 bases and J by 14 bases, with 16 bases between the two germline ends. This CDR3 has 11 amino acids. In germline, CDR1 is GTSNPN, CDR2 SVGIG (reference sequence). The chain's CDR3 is CAWALGGIKFF. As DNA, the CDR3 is TGTGCCTGGGCCCTTGGGGGGATAAAGTTCTTC.

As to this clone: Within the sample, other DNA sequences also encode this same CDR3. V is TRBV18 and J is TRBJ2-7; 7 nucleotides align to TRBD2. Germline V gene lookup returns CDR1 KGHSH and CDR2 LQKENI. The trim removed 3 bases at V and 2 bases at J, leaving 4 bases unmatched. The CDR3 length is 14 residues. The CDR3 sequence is CASSPGTTPYEQYF. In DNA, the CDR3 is TGTGCCAGCTCACCCGGGACTACGCCCTACGAGCAGTACTTC.

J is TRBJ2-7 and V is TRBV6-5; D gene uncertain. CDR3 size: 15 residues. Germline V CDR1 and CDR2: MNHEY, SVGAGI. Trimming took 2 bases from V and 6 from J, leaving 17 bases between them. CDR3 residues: CASSYTHSPPREQYF. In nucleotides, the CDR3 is TGTGCCAGCAGTTACACGCACTCCCCTCCTCGCGAGCAGTACTTC.

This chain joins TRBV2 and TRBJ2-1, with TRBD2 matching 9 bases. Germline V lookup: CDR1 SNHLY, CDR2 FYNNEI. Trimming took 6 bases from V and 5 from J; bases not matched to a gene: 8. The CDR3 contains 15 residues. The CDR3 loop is CASRIKTSGHNEQFF. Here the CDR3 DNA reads TGTGCCAGCAGAATAAAGACTAGCGGACACAATGAGCAGTTCTTC. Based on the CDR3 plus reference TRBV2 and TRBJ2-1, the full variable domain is EPEVTQTPSHQVTQMGQEVILRCVPISNHLYFYWYRQILGQKVEFLVSFYNNEISEKSEIFDDQFSVERPDGSNFTLKIRSTKLEDSAMYFCASRIKTSGHNEQFFGPGTRLTVL.

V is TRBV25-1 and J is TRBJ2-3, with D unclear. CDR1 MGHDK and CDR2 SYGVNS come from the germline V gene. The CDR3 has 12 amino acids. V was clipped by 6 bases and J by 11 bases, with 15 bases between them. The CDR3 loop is CASSVPSSGQYF. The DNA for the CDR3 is TGTGCCAGCAGCGTGCCATCGTCTGGGCAGTATTTT.